These 9 T cell receptor beta chains share one sample of origin, sequenced in a study of blood T cell repertoires in COVID-19. Assay: immunoSEQ multiplex PCR; the TCRdb copy retains only in-frame clones and omits some. The table lists 210,000 or so clones, around four fifths of them singletons. What was sequenced was peripheral blood. Receptors were obtained from a woman in her 70s with active or convalescent COVID-19.

V is TRBV7-9 and J is TRBJ2-1; D is unclear. CDR1 SEHNR and CDR2 FQNEAQ come from the germline V gene (reference sequence). The ends were cut back, 5 bases at V and 4 bases at J, with 6 bases in the middle. The CDR3 sequence is 12 residues long. The CDR3 DNA follows: TGTGCCAGCAGCCGTCAGTACAATGAGCAGTTCTTC. It yields the protein CASSRQYNEQFF.

The J gene is TRBJ2-5, the V gene TRBV7-9; 8 bases are shared with TRBD2. CDR1 SEHNR and CDR2 FQNEAQ come from the germline V gene (reference sequence). There are 16 residues in the CDR3. Unmatched junction bases numbered 9, after V lost 4 bases and J lost 2 bases. CDR3 nucleotide sequence: TGTGCCAGCAGCTACGAGCGGGGGCCTAGTCAAGAGACCCAGTACTTC. It is translated as CASSYERGPSQETQYF.

The chain uses TRBV2 and TRBJ1-2; perhaps TRBD1 as D (6 bases). The V and J ends lost 5 bases and 1 base respectively, with 14 bases between them. The CDR3 is 15 residues long. Germline V gene data show CDR1 as SNHLY and CDR2 as FYNNEI. CDR3 residues: CASSRDRSLNYGYTF. The CDR3 DNA is TGTGCCAGCAGTCGAGACAGGTCCCTTAACTATGGCTACACCTTC.

J is TRBJ1-1 and V is TRBV4-1; no definite D call. Germline-derived CDR1 and CDR2 are MGHRA and YSYEKL. The CDR3 runs to 15 residues. With 0 bases removed from V and 0 bases from J, the gap between germline ends came to 8 bases. CDR3 DNA sequence: TGCGCCAGCAGCCAAGAGTGGCGGTTGAACACTGAAGCTTTCTTT. It is translated as CASSQEWRLNTEAFF.

This chain joins TRBV19 and TRBJ1-4; weak D call: TRBD1 (5 bases). V was shortened by 8 bases and J by 8 bases, with 15 bases between the two germline ends. Germline CDR1 is LNHDA and CDR2 is SQIVND (reference sequence). The CDR3 totals 13 residues. This CDR3 reads CASRRPPGEKLFF. As DNA, the CDR3 is TGTGCCAGTCGCCGACCTCCAGGGGAAAAACTGTTTTTT.

V usage is TRBV18 and J usage is TRBJ2-7; D remains ambiguous. The CDR3 runs 14 residues. Trimming removed 2 bases from V and 0 bases from J, with 8 bases in between. Germline-derived CDR1 and CDR2 are KGHSH and LQKENI. The CDR3 coding sequence is TGTGCCAGCTCACCAAGTCGGAGCTCCTACGAGCAGTACTTC. Amino acids: CASSPSRSSYEQYF.

The genes are TRBV19 and TRBJ2-2; 7 nucleotides match TRBD2. Germline V gives CDR1 LNHDA, CDR2 SQIVND (reference sequence). The CDR3 consists of 14 residues. With 10 bases clipped from V and 2 bases from J, the junction kept 7 bases outside the gene matches. The CDR3 loop is CATSGTINTGELFF. The DNA of the CDR3 is TGTGCCACCTCCGGGACTATTAACACCGGGGAGCTGTTTTTT.

The chain employs TRBV23-1 and TRBJ2-7, with TRBD1 matching 9 bases. TRBV23-1 is an ORF for which the function is uncertain. V shed 0 bases and J 5 bases; nucleotides not matched to a gene: 8. The CDR3 is made up of 16 amino acids. DNA for the CDR3: TGCGCCAGCAGTCAATCAACGCGGGACAGGGTCCACGAGCAGTACTTC. This codes for CASSQSTRDRVHEQYF.

The rearrangement links TRBV7-9 to TRBJ2-5; 8 bases align to TRBD2. Germline-derived CDR1 and CDR2 are SEHNR and FQNEAQ (reference sequence). The CDR3 extends over 13 amino acids. The ends lost 5 bases at V and 5 bases at J; junction bases unmatched: 4. The CDR3 region has the DNA TGTGCCAGCAGCCGGGGGGGATCGGAGACCCAGTACTTC. Translating it yields CASSRGGSETQYF.